A selection of T cell receptor beta chains follows, all from one sample in a study of spatial heterogeneity in lung cancer. TCRdb fed the 5' RACE reads into MiXCR, producing one record per CDR3 protein. The data contain about 92,000 distinct CDR3 sequences, roughly 12% of them seen just once; the ten biggest clones take up just over 40%. Material: PBMCs, obtained at surgery. These receptors all come from a male donor with early-stage non-small cell lung cancer. CDR3s include the opening cysteine and the closing phenylalanine or tryptophan. Each record gives: J gene, D gene, CDR3 length, V gene, clone size, CDR3 protein, CDR3 DNA. D genes are given only for firm matches. The size entry is marked missing in some rows and otherwise reads once, few, many or a size class.

j_gene: TRBJ2-3
d_gene: TRBD2
len: 14
v_gene: TRBV3-1
abundance: few
CDR3aa: CASSRRTSSDTQYF
CDR3nt: TGTGCCAGCAGCCGGCGGACTAGCTCAGATACGCAGTATTTT

j_gene: TRBJ1-4
d_gene: TRBD1
len: 14
v_gene: TRBV2
abundance: NA
CDR3aa: CASSEQGAVEKLFF
CDR3nt: TGTGCCAGCAGTGAACAGGGGGCGGTGGAAAAACTGTTTTTT

j_gene: TRBJ1-5
d_gene: NA
len: 16
v_gene: TRBV28
abundance: NA
CDR3aa: CASSLLFDGSNQPQHF
CDR3nt: TGTGCCAGCAGTTTACTTTTCGATGGGAGCAATCAGCCCCAGCATTTT

j_gene: TRBJ2-5
d_gene: TRBD2
len: 15
v_gene: TRBV11-1
abundance: many
CDR3aa: CASSSTAGGLQTQYF
CDR3nt: TGTGCCAGCAGCTCCACCGCCGGGGGACTACAGACCCAGTACTTC

j_gene: TRBJ2-1
d_gene: NA
len: 14
v_gene: TRBV6-2/TRBV6-3
abundance: NA
CDR3aa: CASYGSGTYNEQFF
CDR3nt: TGTGCCAGCTATGGCAGCGGAACCTACAATGAGCAGTTCTTC

j_gene: TRBJ2-3
d_gene: TRBD2
len: 16
v_gene: TRBV10-3
abundance: few
CDR3aa: CAISALLAASTDTQYF
CDR3nt: TGTGCCATCAGTGCTTTACTAGCGGCCAGCACAGATACGCAGTATTTT

j_gene: TRBJ1-3
d_gene: NA
len: 14
v_gene: TRBV30
abundance: NA
CDR3aa: CAWTGGSSGNTIYF
CDR3nt: TGTGCCTGGACCGGCGGGAGCTCTGGAAACACCATATATTTT

j_gene: TRBJ1-5
d_gene: NA
len: 17
v_gene: TRBV25-1
abundance: few
CDR3aa: CASSEWAGDGSNQPQHF
CDR3nt: TGTGCCAGCAGTGAATGGGCAGGGGATGGGAGCAATCAGCCCCAGCATTTT

j_gene: TRBJ1-5
d_gene: NA
len: 14
v_gene: TRBV12-3/TRBV12-4
abundance: NA
CDR3aa: CASSFETENQPQHF
CDR3nt: TGTGCCAGCAGTTTTGAGACTGAAAATCAGCCCCAGCATTTT

j_gene: TRBJ1-2
d_gene: NA
len: 15
v_gene: TRBV4-3
abundance: few
CDR3aa: CASSLAQGTDYGYTF
CDR3nt: TGCGCCAGCAGCCTTGCGCAGGGAACCGACTATGGCTACACCTTC

j_gene: TRBJ1-4
d_gene: NA
len: 14
v_gene: TRBV7-2
abundance: few
CDR3aa: CASSPTATNEKLFF
CDR3nt: TGTGCCAGCAGCCCGACAGCAACTAATGAAAAACTGTTTTTT

j_gene: TRBJ2-3
d_gene: NA
len: 15
v_gene: TRBV20-1
abundance: many
CDR3aa: CSATTLRGTQDTQYF
CDR3nt: TGCAGTGCCACGACCCTGCGGGGTACTCAAGATACGCAGTATTTT

j_gene: TRBJ1-1
d_gene: NA
len: 15
v_gene: TRBV20-1
abundance: few
CDR3aa: CSATYLRQANTEAFF
CDR3nt: TGCAGTGCCACATACCTACGACAGGCGAACACTGAAGCTTTCTTT

j_gene: TRBJ2-1
d_gene: TRBD2
len: 14
v_gene: TRBV6-6
abundance: few
CDR3aa: CASIFSTGGNEQFF
CDR3nt: TGTGCCAGCATCTTTAGCACGGGAGGCAATGAGCAGTTCTTC

j_gene: TRBJ1-1
d_gene: NA
len: 15
v_gene: TRBV12-3/TRBV12-4
abundance: many
CDR3aa: CASSLGSGANTEAFF
CDR3nt: TGTGCCAGCAGTTTAGGGTCAGGGGCAAACACTGAAGCTTTCTTT

j_gene: TRBJ2-1
d_gene: TRBD2
len: 19
v_gene: TRBV7-2
abundance: NA
CDR3aa: CASSHHWSSGVSSYNEQFF
CDR3nt: TGTGCCAGCAGCCATCATTGGAGTAGCGGGGTGAGCTCCTACAATGAGCAGTTCTTC

j_gene: TRBJ2-1
d_gene: NA
len: 14
v_gene: TRBV6-2/TRBV6-3
abundance: many
CDR3aa: CATREGGRYNEQFF
CDR3nt: TGTGCCACCCGGGAAGGGGGGCGATACAATGAGCAGTTCTTC

j_gene: TRBJ2-5
d_gene: TRBD2
len: 19
v_gene: TRBV3-1
abundance: few
CDR3aa: CASSGTTGLAGGPEETQYF
CDR3nt: TGTGCCAGCAGCGGAACGACGGGACTAGCGGGAGGGCCCGAGGAGACCCAGTACTTC

j_gene: TRBJ1-3
d_gene: NA
len: 15
v_gene: TRBV4-3
abundance: few
CDR3aa: CASSQDLVSGNTIYF
CDR3nt: TGCGCCAGCAGCCAAGATCTCGTCTCTGGAAACACCATATATTTT

j_gene: TRBJ1-5
d_gene: TRBD1
len: 13
v_gene: TRBV10-2
abundance: few
CDR3aa: CASSQGARQPQHF
CDR3nt: TGCGCCAGCAGCCAGGGGGCCCGGCAGCCCCAGCATTTT

j_gene: TRBJ2-6
d_gene: NA
len: 17
v_gene: TRBV7-2
abundance: NA
CDR3aa: CASSLAGSGSGANVLTF
CDR3nt: TGTGCCAGCAGCTTAGCGGGTAGCGGCTCTGGGGCCAACGTCCTGACTTTC

j_gene: TRBJ2-5
d_gene: TRBD1
len: 13
v_gene: TRBV12-3/TRBV12-4
abundance: few
CDR3aa: CASRLGQGGAQYF
CDR3nt: TGTGCCAGCAGGCTAGGACAGGGTGGGGCACAGTACTTC